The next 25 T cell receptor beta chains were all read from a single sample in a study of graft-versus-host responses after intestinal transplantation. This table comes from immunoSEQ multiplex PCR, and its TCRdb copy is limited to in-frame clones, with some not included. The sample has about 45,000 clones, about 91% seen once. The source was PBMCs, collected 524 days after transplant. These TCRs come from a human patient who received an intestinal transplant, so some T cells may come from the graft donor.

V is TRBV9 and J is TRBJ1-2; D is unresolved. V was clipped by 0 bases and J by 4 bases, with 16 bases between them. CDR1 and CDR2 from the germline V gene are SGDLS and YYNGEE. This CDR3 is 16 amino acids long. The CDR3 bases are TGTGCCAGCAGCGTAGAGGGAAGGGATCGAGGCTATGGCTACACCTTC. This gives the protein CASSVEGRDRGYGYTF.

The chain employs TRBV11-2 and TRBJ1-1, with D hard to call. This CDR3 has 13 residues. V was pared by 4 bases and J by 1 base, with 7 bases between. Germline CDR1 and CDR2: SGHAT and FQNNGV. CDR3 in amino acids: CASSYGENTEAFF. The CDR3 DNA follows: TGTGCCAGCAGCTATGGGGAGAACACTGAAGCTTTCTTT.

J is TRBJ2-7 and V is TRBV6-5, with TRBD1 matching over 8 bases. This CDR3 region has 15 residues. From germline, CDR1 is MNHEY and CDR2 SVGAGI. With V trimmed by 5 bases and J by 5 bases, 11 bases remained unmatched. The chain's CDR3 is CASSPGRGRVDEQYF. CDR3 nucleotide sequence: TGTGCCAGCAGTCCAGGCAGGGGGCGCGTGGACGAGCAGTACTTC.

In DNA, the CDR3 is TGTGCCAGCAGGTCGGAGGCCGTGTGGGCCAACGTCCTGACTTTC. It yields the protein CASRSEAVWANVLTF. The V gene is TRBV28, the J gene TRBJ2-6; maybe TRBD2 (5 bases). Germline V CDR1 and CDR2: MDHEN, SYDVKM. V lost 6 bases and J 5 bases, leaving 14 bases between the germline ends. The CDR3 sequence is 15 residues long. The full variable domain, rest sourced from reference TRBV28 and TRBJ2-6, is DVKVTQSSRYLVKRTGEKVFLECVQDMDHENMFWYRQDPGLGLRLIYFSYDVKMKEKGDIPEGYSVSREKKERFSLILESASTNQTSMYLCASRSEAVWANVLTFGAGSRLTVL.

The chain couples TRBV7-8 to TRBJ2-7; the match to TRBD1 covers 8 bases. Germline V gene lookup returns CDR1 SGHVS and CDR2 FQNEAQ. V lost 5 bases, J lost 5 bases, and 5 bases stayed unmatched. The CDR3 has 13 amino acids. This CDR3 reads CASSNRDRNEQYF. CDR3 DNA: TGTGCCAGCAGCAACCGGGACAGGAACGAGCAGTACTTC.

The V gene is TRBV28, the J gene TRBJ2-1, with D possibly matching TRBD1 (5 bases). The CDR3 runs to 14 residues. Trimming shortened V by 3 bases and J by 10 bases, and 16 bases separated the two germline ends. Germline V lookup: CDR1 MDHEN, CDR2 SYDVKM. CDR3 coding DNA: TGTGCCAGCAGTTTCGGCCAGGGTTTTGGGGAGCAGTTCTTC. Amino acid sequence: CASSFGQGFGEQFF.

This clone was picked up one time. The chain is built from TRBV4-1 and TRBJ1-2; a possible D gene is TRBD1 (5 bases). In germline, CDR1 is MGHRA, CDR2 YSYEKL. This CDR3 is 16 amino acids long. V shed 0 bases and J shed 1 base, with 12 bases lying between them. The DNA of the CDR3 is TGCGCCAGCAGCCAAGATGAGACAGCAATTAACTATGGCTACACCTTC. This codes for CASSQDETAINYGYTF.

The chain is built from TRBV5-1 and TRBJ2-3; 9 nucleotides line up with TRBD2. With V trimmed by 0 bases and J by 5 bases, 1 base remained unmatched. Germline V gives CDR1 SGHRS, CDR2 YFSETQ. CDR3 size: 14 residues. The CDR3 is CASSLVLAGDTQYF. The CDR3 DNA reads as TGCGCCAGCAGCTTGGTACTAGCGGGAGATACGCAGTATTTT.

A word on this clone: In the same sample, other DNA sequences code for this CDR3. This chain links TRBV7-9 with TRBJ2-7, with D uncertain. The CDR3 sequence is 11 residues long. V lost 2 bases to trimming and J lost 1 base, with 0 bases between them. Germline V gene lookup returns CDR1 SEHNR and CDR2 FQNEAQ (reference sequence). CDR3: CASSLSYEQYF. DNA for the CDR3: TGTGCCAGCAGCTTATCCTACGAGCAGTACTTC.

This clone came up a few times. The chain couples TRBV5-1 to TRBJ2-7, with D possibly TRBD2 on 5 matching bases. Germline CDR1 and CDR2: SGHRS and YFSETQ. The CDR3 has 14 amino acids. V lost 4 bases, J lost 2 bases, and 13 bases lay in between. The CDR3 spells CASSPEGGPYEQYF. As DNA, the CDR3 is TGCGCCAGCAGCCCGGAAGGAGGCCCCTACGAGCAGTACTTC.

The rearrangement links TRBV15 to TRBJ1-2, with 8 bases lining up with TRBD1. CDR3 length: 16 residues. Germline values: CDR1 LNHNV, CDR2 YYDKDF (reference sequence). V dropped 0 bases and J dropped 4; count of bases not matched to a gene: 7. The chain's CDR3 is CATSRDFQGALYGYTF. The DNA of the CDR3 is TGTGCCACCAGCAGAGATTTTCAGGGGGCCCTCTATGGCTACACCTTC.

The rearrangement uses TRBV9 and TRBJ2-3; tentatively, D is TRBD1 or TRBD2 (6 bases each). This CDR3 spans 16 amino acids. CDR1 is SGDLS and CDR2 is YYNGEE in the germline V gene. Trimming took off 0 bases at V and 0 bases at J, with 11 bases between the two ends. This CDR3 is CASSVGGASSTDTQYF. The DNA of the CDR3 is TGTGCCAGCAGCGTAGGGGGGGCTAGCAGCACAGATACGCAGTATTTT. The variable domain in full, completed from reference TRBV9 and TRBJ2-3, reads DSGVTQTPKHLITATGQRVTLRCSPRSGDLSVYWYQQSLDQGLQFLIQYYNGEERAKGNILERFSAQQFPDLHSELNLSSLELGDSALYFCASSVGGASSTDTQYFGPGTRLTVL.

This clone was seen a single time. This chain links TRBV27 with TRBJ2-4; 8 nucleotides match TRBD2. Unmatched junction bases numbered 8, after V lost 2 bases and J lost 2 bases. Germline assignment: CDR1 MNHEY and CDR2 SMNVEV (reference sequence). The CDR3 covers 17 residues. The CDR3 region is CASSLRLAGHSKNIQYF. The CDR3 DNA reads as TGTGCCAGCAGTTTACGGCTAGCGGGTCATTCCAAAAACATTCAGTACTTC.

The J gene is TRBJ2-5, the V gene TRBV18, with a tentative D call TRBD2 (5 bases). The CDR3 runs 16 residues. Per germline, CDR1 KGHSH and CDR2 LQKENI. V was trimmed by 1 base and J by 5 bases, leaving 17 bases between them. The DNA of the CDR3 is TGTGCCAGCTCACCACGAGGACGGGAAGTAGGGGAGACCCAGTACTTC. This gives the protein CASSPRGREVGETQYF.

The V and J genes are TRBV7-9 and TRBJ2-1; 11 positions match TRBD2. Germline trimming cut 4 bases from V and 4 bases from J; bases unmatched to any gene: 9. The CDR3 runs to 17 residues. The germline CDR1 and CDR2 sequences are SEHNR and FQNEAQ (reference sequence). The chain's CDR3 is CASSSGTSGPSYNEQFF. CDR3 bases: TGTGCCAGCAGCTCCGGGACTAGCGGACCTAGTTACAATGAGCAGTTCTTC. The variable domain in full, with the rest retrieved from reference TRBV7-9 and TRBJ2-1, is DTGVSQNPRHKITKRGQNVTFRCDPISEHNRLYWYRQTLGQGPEFLTYFQNEAQLEKSRLLSDRFSAERPKGSFSTLEIQRTEQGDSAMYLCASSSGTSGPSYNEQFFGPGTRLTVL.

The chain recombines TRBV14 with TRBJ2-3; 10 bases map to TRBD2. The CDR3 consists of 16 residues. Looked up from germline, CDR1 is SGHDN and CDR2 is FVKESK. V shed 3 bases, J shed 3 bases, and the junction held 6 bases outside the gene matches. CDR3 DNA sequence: TGTGCCAGCAGCCATGAACTAGCGGGGATTACAGATACGCAGTATTTT. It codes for CASSHELAGITDTQYF.

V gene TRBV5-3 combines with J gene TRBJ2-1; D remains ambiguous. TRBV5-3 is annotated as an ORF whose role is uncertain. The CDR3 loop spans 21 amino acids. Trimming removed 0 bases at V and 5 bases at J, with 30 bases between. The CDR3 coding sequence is TGTGCCAGAAGCTTGGGGCTTGGTTCCACATACCTACCTAAATCGCACAATGAGCAGTTCTTC. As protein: CARSLGLGSTYLPKSHNEQFF.

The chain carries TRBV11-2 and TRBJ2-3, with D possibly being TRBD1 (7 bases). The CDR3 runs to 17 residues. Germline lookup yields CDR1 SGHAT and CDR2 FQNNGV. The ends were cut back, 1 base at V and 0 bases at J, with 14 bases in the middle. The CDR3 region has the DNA TGTGCCAGCAGCTTAGTCGGAGGGGGCTATAGCACAGATACGCAGTATTTT. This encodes CASSLVGGGYSTDTQYF.

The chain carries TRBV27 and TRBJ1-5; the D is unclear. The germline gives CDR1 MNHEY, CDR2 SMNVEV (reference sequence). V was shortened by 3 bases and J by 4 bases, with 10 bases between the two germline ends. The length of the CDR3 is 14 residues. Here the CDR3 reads CASSFGVANQPQHF. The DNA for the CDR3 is TGTGCCAGCAGTTTTGGCGTTGCGAATCAGCCCCAGCATTTT.

In DNA form, the CDR3 reads TGTGCCAGCAGTGCGGGAGACTACGAGCAGTACTTC. Translating it yields CASSAGDYEQYF. J is TRBJ2-7 and V is TRBV9, with 7 bases identical to TRBD2. V lost 5 bases, J lost 3 bases, and 2 bases stayed unmatched. There are 12 residues in the CDR3. Germline lookup yields CDR1 SGDLS and CDR2 YYNGEE. The whole variable domain, remainder taken from reference TRBV9 and TRBJ2-7, is DSGVTQTPKHLITATGQRVTLRCSPRSGDLSVYWYQQSLDQGLQFLIQYYNGEERAKGNILERFSAQQFPDLHSELNLSSLELGDSALYFCASSAGDYEQYFGPGTRLTVT.

The CDR3 sequence: CASSLARTAYEQYF. The DNA for the CDR3 is TGTGCCAGCAGCTTAGCGAGGACAGCCTACGAGCAGTACTTC. The chain couples TRBV9 to TRBJ2-7, with D possibly matching TRBD1 (6 bases). V lost 4 bases and J lost 2, with 13 bases in between. Germline CDR1 and CDR2: SGDLS and YYNGEE. The CDR3 loop spans 14 amino acids.

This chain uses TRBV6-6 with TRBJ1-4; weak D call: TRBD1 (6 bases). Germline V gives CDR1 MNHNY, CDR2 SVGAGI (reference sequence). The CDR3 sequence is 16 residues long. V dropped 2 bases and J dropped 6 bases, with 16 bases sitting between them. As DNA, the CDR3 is TGTGCCAGCAGTTACCCCGGGACACCTCAGTATGAAAAACTGTTTTTT. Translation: CASSYPGTPQYEKLFF.

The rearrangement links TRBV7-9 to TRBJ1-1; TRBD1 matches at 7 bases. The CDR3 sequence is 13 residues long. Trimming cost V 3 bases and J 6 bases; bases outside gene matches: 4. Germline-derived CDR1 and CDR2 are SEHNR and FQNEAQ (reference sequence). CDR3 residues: CASSLQGVSEAFF. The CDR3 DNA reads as TGTGCCAGCAGCTTGCAGGGGGTATCTGAAGCTTTCTTT.

For the CDR3, the DNA is TGTGCCAGCAGCCTCCGGACAGCAGGGACCCAGTACTTC. Its protein product is CASSLRTAGTQYF. The gene calls are TRBV9 and TRBJ2-5; TRBD1 might be the D (6 bases). The germline V and J ends were trimmed by 4 bases and 7 bases, with 14 bases remaining between them. The CDR3 totals 13 residues. Germline V gene sequence: CDR1 SGDLS, CDR2 YYNGEE.

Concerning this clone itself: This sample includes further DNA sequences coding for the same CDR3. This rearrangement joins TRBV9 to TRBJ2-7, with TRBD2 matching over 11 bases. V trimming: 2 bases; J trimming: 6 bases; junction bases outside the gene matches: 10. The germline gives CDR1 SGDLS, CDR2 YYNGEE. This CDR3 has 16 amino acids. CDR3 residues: CASSVGTLAGVSEQYF. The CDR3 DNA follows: TGTGCCAGCAGCGTGGGGACACTAGCGGGAGTCTCCGAGCAGTACTTC. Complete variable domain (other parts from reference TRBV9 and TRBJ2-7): DSGVTQTPKHLITATGQRVTLRCSPRSGDLSVYWYQQSLDQGLQFLIQYYNGEERAKGNILERFSAQQFPDLHSELNLSSLELGDSALYFCASSVGTLAGVSEQYFGPGTRLTVT.